This paragraph covers one TCR beta chain sequence. Antigen specificity is unknown. The sample originates from a study of T cell responses to AZD1222 COVID-19 vaccine. Overall study findings and caveats: Donors in the cohort were predominantly white British and more often female, and clonal diversity was possibly underestimated.

Per germline, CDR1 LNHDA and CDR2 SQIVND (reference sequence). The CDR3 spans 13 residues. Trimming left V 2 bases short and J 4 bases short, with 8 bases between. Libraries were prepared by immunoSEQ multiplex PCR; TCRdb keeps only in-frame clonotypes and omits some of them. This sample has 80,000 to 100,000 clones; 85% to 90% occur once, and the top ten carry approximately 3%. The source material was peripheral blood, sampled on day 0 of MenACWY control vaccination. The clonotype comes from an adult in good health. The rearrangement links TRBV19 to TRBJ1-1; D call uncertain. CDR3 residues: CASSIHGFTEAFF. The CDR3 bases are TGTGCCAGTAGTATACACGGGTTCACTGAAGCTTTCTTT.